Listed below are T cell receptor beta chains from one sample, sequenced in a study of T cell responses to AZD1222 COVID-19 vaccine. Sequencing was performed with immunoSEQ multiplex PCR; in TCRdb, only in-frame clones are kept and a portion is missing. The sample includes approximately 150,000 clones, under 95% seen only once; the top ten take roughly 7.1%. The sample was peripheral blood, taken 28 days after the second dose of the MenACWY control vaccine. These receptors all come from an adult who received the MenACWY meningococcal vaccine as a control. Each CDR3 is given with its conserved first and last residue. D genes are given only for firm matches. Only some rows state a clone size, as once, few, many or a class for expanded clones.

>TRBD2|TRBJ2-5|TRBV28|13|NA
TGTGCCATCTTAGCGGGAGCGATGGGGACCCAGTACTTC
CAILAGAMGTQYF
>TRBD1|TRBJ2-7|TRBV27|20|NA
TGTGCCAGCAGTTCAAGCTGGCGGGGGATGCCGGGACAGGGGGAAGACGAGCAGTACTTC
CASSSSWRGMPGQGEDEQYF
>TRBD1|TRBJ2-3|TRBV19|14|NA
TGTGCCAGTATGCCAGGGGGCGCGGGAGATACGCAGTATTTT
CASMPGGAGDTQYF
>NA|TRBJ2-3|TRBV7-2|17|NA
TGTGCCAGCAGCTTAGCGCGTGGAGGCTTTAGCACAGATACGCAGTATTTT
CASSLARGGFSTDTQYF
>NA|TRBJ1-2|TRBV7-2|16|once
TGTGCCAGCAGCTCCCCCTCGAGACAAATAGGCGGCGGCTACACCTTC
CASSSPSRQIGGGYTF
>NA|TRBJ1-3|TRBV18|16|NA
TGTGCCAGCTCACCCCCTTCGACAGCATCTGGAAACACCATATATTTT
CASSPPSTASGNTIYF
>TRBD1|TRBJ2-7|TRBV28|14|NA
TGTGCCAGCACTCCCGGGACAGGGTCCTACGAGCAGTACTTC
CASTPGTGSYEQYF
>NA|TRBJ1-1|TRBV19|15|NA
TGTGCCAGTAGTCGTCCGGGCCTCGGGAGCACTGAAGCTTTCTTT
CASSRPGLGSTEAFF
>NA|TRBJ1-4|TRBV5-1|15|NA
TGCGCCAGCAGCTTGGCTTCGGGGAACGAGCGAAAACTGTTTTTT
CASSLASGNERKLFF
>NA|TRBJ2-5|TRBV2|15|NA
TGTGCCAGCAACCCTATTTCCGGGTTTCAAGAGACCCAGTACTTC
CASNPISGFQETQYF
>NA|TRBJ2-4|TRBV5-1|13|NA
TGCGCCAGCAGCTTGGAGGGCCCCAACATTCAGTACTTC
CASSLEGPNIQYF
>NA|TRBJ2-5|TRBV5-8|14|NA
TGTGCCAGCAGCTTGGGTTTCCGTCAAGAGACCCAGTACTTC
CASSLGFRQETQYF
>NA|TRBJ2-7|TRBV19|15|NA
TGTGCCAGTAGTCCTCGCGGCAACCATGCGGGCGAGCAGTACTTC
CASSPRGNHAGEQYF
>NA|TRBJ2-5|TRBV6-1|11|NA
TGTGCCAGCAGTGAAAGGGGGACCCAGTACTTC
CASSERGTQYF
>NA|TRBJ2-7|TRBV2|17|once
TGTGCCAGCAGTGAAGAAAGGTTGGGCACCGGGAACGACGAGCAGTACTTC
CASSEERLGTGNDEQYF
>TRBD1|TRBJ1-4|TRBV19|16|few
TGTGCCAGTAGTATGGGACAGGGTGCAACTAATGAAAAACTGTTTTTT
CASSMGQGATNEKLFF
>NA|TRBJ1-5|TRBV9|12|NA
TGTGCCAGCGGCAGGGACAATCAGCCCCAGCATTTT
CASGRDNQPQHF
>NA|TRBJ1-5|TRBV28|14|NA
TGTGCCAGCAGTTTTCGACAGATCAATCAGCCCCAGCATTTT
CASSFRQINQPQHF
>TRBD1|TRBJ2-2|TRBV11-3|16|NA
TGTGCCAGCAGGGTATCCGGGACAGGTGGCACCGGGGAGCTGTTTTTT
CASRVSGTGGTGELFF
>NA|TRBJ2-2|TRBV9|13|NA
TGTGCCAGCAGCGTAGGTTCCACCGGGGAGCTGTTTTTT
CASSVGSTGELFF
>NA|TRBJ2-4|TRBV24-1|17|NA
TGTGCCACCAGTGATCCCCGGGACGGCCCACCCGAAAACATTCAGTACTTC
CATSDPRDGPPENIQYF
>NA|TRBJ2-3|TRBV12-3/TRBV12-4|13|few
TGTGCCAGCAGCCCAAACACCGCAGATACGCAGTATTTT
CASSPNTADTQYF
>NA|TRBJ1-3|TRBV19|16|NA
TGTGCCAGTAGTTCCAGCGGGATTCGCTCTGGAAACACCATATATTTT
CASSSSGIRSGNTIYF
>NA|TRBJ2-7|TRBV18|12|NA
TGTGCCAGCTCCGGAAGGGAATCCGAGCAGTACTTC
CASSGRESEQYF
>NA|TRBJ2-7|TRBV27|14|NA
TGTGCCAGCAGCCCCGTCATAAACCCCTACGAGCAGTACTTC
CASSPVINPYEQYF
>TRBD1|TRBJ2-6|TRBV18|17|NA
TGTGCCAGCTCAATGGGACAGGCCAGCTCTGGGGCCAACGTCCTGACTTTC
CASSMGQASSGANVLTF
>NA|TRBJ2-1|TRBV4-3|16|NA
TGCGCCAGCAGCCAAGATCAGAGACGGTACTACAATGAGCAGTTCTTC
CASSQDQRRYYNEQFF